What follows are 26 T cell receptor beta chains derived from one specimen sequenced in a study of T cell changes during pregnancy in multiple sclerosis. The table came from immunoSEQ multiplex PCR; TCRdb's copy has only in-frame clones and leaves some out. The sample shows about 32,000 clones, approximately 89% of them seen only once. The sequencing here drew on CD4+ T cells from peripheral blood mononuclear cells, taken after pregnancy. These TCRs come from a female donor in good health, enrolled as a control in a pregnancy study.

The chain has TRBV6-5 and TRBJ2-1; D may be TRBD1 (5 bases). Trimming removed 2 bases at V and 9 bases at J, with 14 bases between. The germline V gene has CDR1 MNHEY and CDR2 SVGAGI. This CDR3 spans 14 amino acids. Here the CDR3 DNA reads TGTGCCAGCAGTTACAACCCCGACAGCGCTGAGCAGTTCTTC. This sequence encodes CASSYNPDSAEQFF.

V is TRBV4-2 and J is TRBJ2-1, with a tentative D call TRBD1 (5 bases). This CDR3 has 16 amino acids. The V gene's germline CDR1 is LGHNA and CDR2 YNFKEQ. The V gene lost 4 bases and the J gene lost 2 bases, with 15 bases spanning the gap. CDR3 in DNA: TGTGCCAGCAGCCCAAAACCGGACACGACCTACAATGAGCAGTTCTTC. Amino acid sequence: CASSPKPDTTYNEQFF.

CDR3: CASSQDRGAYNSPLHF. The CDR3 DNA reads TGCGCCAGCAGCCAGGACAGGGGAGCCTATAATTCACCCCTCCACTTT. The chain employs TRBV5-1 and TRBJ1-6, with 9 bases lining up with TRBD1. The V gene end was trimmed by 4 bases and the J gene end by 2 bases; junction bases not matched to a gene: 4. The CDR3 is made up of 16 amino acids. CDR1 and CDR2 (germline): SGHRS, YFSETQ. The whole variable domain, filled in from reference TRBV5-1 and TRBJ1-6, reads KAGVTQTPRYLIKTRGQQVTLSCSPISGHRSVSWYQQTPGQGLQFLFEYFSETQRNKGNFPGRFSGRQFSNSRSEMNVSTLELGDSALYLCASSQDRGAYNSPLHFGNGTRLTVT.

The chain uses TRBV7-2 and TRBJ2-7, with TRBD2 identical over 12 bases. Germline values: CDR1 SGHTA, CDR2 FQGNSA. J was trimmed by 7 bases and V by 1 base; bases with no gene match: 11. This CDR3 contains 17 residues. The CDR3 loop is CASSLGSASGRALEQYF. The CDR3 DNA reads TGTGCCAGCAGCTTAGGGTCCGCTAGCGGGAGGGCGCTTGAGCAGTACTTC.

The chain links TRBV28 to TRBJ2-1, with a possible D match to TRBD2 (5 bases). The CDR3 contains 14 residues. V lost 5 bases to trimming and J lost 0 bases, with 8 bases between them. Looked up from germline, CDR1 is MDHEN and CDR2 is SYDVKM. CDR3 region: CASSMAGSYNEQFF. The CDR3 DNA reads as TGTGCCAGCAGTATGGCGGGCTCCTACAATGAGCAGTTCTTC.

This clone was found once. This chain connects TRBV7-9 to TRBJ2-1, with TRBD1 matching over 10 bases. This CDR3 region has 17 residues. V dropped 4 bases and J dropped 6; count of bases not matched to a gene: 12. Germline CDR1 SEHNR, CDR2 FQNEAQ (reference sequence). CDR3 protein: CASSSRGWDRGGNEQFF. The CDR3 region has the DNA TGTGCCAGCAGCTCCCGGGGTTGGGACAGGGGAGGCAATGAGCAGTTCTTC.

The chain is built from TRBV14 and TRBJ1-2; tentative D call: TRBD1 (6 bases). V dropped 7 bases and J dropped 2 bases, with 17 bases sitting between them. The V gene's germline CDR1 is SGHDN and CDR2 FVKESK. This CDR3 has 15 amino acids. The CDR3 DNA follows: TGTGCCAGCACCCTACTAACCGGACAGAACTATGGCTACACCTTC. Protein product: CASTLLTGQNYGYTF.

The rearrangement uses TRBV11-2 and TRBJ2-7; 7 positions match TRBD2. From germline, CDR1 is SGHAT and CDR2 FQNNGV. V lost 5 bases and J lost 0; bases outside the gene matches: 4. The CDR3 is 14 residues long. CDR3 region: CASSHRDYSYEQYF. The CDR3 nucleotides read TGTGCCAGCAGCCACCGGGACTACTCCTACGAGCAGTACTTC.

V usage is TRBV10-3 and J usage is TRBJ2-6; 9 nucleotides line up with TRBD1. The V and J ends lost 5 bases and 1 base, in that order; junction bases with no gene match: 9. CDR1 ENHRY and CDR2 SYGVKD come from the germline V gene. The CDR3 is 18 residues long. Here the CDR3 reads CAISQLQGAGSGANVLTF. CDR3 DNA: TGTGCCATCAGTCAGCTACAGGGGGCGGGATCTGGGGCCAACGTCCTGACTTTC.

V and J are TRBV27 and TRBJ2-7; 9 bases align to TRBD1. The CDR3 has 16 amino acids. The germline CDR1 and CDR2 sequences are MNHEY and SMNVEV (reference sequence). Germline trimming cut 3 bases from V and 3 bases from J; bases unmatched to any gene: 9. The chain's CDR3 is CASSFRTGVNLYEQYF. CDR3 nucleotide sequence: TGTGCCAGCAGTTTCCGGACAGGGGTTAATCTCTACGAGCAGTACTTC.

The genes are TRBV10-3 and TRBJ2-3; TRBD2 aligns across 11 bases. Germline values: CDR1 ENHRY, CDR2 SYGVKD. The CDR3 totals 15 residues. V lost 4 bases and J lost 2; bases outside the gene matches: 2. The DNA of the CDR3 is TGTGCCATCAGTGCGGGACTAGCGGCCACAGATACGCAGTATTTT. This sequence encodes CAISAGLAATDTQYF.

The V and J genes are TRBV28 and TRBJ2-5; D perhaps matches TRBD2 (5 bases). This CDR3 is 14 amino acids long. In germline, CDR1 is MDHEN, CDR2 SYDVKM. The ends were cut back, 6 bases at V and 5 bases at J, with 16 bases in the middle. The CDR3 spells CASSSSTNLETQYF. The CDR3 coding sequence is TGTGCCAGCAGCTCCTCGACTAATCTGGAGACCCAGTACTTC.

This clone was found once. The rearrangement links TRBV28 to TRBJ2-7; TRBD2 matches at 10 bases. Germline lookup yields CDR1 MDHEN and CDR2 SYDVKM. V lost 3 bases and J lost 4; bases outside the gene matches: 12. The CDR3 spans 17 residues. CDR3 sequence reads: CASSFYHLPSGSYEQYF. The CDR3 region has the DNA TGTGCCAGCAGTTTTTACCACCTCCCTAGCGGGAGTTACGAGCAGTACTTC.

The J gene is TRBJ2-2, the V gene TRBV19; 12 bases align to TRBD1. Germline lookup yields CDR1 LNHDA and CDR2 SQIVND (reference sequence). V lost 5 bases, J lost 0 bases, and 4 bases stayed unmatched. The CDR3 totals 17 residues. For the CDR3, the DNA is TGTGCCAGTAGTCTCGGGACAGGGGGCGCGAACACCGGGGAGCTGTTTTTT. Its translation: CASSLGTGGANTGELFF.

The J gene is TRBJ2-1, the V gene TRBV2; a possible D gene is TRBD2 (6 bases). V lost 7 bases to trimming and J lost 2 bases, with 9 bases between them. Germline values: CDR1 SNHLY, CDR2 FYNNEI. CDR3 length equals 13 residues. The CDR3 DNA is TGTGCCAGCACTAGCGAGACCTACAATGAGCAGTTCTTC. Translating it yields CASTSETYNEQFF.

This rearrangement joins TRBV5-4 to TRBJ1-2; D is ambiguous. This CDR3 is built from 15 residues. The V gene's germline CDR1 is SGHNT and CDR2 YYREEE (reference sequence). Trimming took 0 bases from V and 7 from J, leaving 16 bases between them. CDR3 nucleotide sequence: TGTGCCAGCAGCTTGGGGCGGGGAATAGGATTTGGCTACACCTTC. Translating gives CASSLGRGIGFGYTF.

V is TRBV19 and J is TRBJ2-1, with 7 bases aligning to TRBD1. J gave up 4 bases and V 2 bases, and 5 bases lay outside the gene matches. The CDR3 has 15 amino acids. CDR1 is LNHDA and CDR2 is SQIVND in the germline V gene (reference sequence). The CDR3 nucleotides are TGTGCCAGTAGTATACAGGGGGATTTTTACAATGAGCAGTTCTTC. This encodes CASSIQGDFYNEQFF.

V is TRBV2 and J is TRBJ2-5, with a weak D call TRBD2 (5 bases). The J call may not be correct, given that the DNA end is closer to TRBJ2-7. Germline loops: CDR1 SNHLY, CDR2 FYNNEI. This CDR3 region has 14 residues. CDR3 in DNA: TGTGCCAGCAGTGAGAGGGCAGGAGCCTACGAGCAGTACTTC. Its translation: CASSERAGAYEQYF.

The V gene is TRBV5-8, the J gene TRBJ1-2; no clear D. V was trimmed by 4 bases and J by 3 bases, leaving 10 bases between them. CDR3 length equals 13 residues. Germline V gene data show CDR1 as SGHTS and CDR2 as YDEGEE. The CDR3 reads CASSLDGDYGYTF. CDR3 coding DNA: TGTGCCAGCAGCCTCGACGGGGACTATGGCTACACCTTC.

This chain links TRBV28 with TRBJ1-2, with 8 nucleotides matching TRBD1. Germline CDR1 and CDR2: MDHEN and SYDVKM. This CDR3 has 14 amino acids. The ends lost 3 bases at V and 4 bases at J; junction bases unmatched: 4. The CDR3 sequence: CASSLGTGGYGYTF. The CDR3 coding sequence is TGTGCCAGCAGTTTGGGAACAGGGGGCTATGGCTACACCTTC.

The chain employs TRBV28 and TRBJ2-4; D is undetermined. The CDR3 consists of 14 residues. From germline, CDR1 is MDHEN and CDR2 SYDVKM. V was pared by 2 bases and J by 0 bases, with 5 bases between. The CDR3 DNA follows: TGTGCCAGCAGTTTAAGCCCAGCCAAAAACATTCAGTACTTC. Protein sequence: CASSLSPAKNIQYF. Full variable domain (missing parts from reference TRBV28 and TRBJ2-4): DVKVTQSSRYLVKRTGEKVFLECVQDMDHENMFWYRQDPGLGLRLIYFSYDVKMKEKGDIPEGYSVSREKKERFSLILESASTNQTSMYLCASSLSPAKNIQYFGAGTRLSVL.

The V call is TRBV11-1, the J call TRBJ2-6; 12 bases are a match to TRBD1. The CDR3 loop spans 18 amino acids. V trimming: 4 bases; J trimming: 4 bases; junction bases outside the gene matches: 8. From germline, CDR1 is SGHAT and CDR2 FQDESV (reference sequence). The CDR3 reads CASSSMGQGAPGANVLTF. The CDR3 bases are TGTGCCAGCAGCTCGATGGGACAGGGGGCGCCCGGGGCCAACGTCCTGACTTTC.

CDR3 in amino acids: CASSLYLRTSGSSYEQYF. CDR3 sequence (DNA): TGTGCCAGCAGCTTATATCTCCGGACTAGCGGGAGCTCCTACGAGCAGTACTTC. The V gene is TRBV7-9, the J gene TRBJ2-7, with TRBD2 matching 13 bases. Germline assignment: CDR1 SEHNR and CDR2 FQNEAQ (reference sequence). V shed 2 bases and J 0 bases; nucleotides not matched to a gene: 7. There are 18 residues in the CDR3.

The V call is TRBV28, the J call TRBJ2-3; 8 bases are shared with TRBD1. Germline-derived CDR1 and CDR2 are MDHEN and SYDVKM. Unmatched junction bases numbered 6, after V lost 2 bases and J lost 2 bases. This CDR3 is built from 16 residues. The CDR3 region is CASSLGMGQATDTQYF. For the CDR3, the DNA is TGTGCCAGCAGTTTAGGGATGGGACAGGCCACAGATACGCAGTATTTT.

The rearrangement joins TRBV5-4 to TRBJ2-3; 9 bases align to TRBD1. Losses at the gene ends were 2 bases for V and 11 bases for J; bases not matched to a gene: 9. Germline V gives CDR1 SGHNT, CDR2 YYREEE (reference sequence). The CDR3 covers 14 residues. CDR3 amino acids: CASSFTGGRRGQYF. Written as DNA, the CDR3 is TGTGCCAGCAGCTTTACAGGGGGCCGACGAGGGCAGTATTTT.

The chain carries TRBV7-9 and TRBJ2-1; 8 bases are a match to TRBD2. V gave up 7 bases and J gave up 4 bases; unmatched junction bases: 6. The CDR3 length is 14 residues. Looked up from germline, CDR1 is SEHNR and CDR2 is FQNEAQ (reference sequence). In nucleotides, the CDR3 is TGTGCCAGCACCGAGCGGGGGAGATACAATGAGCAGTTCTTC. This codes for CASTERGRYNEQFF.